This entry is about one TCR beta chain. Antigen specificity is unknown. This sample was included in a study of T cell responses to AZD1222 COVID-19 vaccine. Findings of the study overall: It was only after the peak T cell response that any repertoires were sampled. Seropositive status at baseline applied to only six AZD1222 recipients. Spike-specific TCR breadth and depth went up after people got two AZD1222 doses.

The table came from immunoSEQ multiplex PCR; TCRdb's copy has only in-frame clones and leaves some out. The repertoire holds tens of thousands of clones, with roughly 87% as singletons. Germline CDR1 LGHNT, CDR2 FRNRAP. This CDR3 is built from 14 residues. V was trimmed by 1 base and J by 3 bases, leaving 10 bases between them. The genes are TRBV12-5 and TRBJ2-7; D is unresolved. The source of this sequence is an adult who received the AZD1222 COVID-19 vaccine. The specimen was peripheral blood, collected 28 days after the second AZD1222 dose. CDR3 region: CASGLGPASYEQYV. The CDR3 bases are TGTGCTAGTGGTTTGGGGCCAGCCAGCTACGAGCAGTACGTC.